Given below is one T cell receptor beta chain in context. In germline, CDR1 is SGHNT, CDR2 YENEEA. Trimming left V 8 bases short and J 6 bases short, with 12 bases between. This CDR3 is 12 amino acids long. Authors' processing steps: The authors estimated nucleated cell counts from reference gene primer amplification. Data came from immunoSEQ multiplex PCR; TCRdb stores just in-frame clones and leaves some out. The DNA gave D and trimming, while V, J and clone size come from that table. In the table there are roughly 150,000 clones, more than 75% of which are singletons. This record comes from a study of blood T cell repertoires in COVID-19. Study-level background: The samples span acute and convalescent COVID-19 from the United States, Italy and Spain. PBMCs, B-cell-depleted T cells, or T cells provided the cDNA or gDNA that made up the material.

Sequencing used peripheral blood. The sequence was obtained from a human donor in a cohort sampled during active COVID-19. This chain uses TRBV11-3 with TRBJ2-3, with no clear D. Here the CDR3 DNA reads TGTGCCAGCGGGTCTAGTGCCGATACGCAGTATTTT. Translated, it gives CASGSSADTQYF.